This TCR beta chain was identified during a study of blood T cell repertoires in COVID-19. Across the whole study: Whether acute or convalescent, the COVID-19 samples came from the United States, Italy and Spain.

After removal of 6 bases from V and 9 bases from J, the junction contained 11 bases not matched to a gene. The CDR3 is 15 residues long. Looked up from germline, CDR1 is LNHDA and CDR2 is SQIVND (reference sequence). The method was immunoSEQ multiplex PCR; TCRdb's version includes in-frame clones alone and lacks a portion of them. The sample carries approximately 200,000 clones, around 90% recorded once. The receptor was isolated from a man aged 18 to 30 with acute COVID-19. Sequencing was carried out using PBMCs or T cells enriched from blood (not recorded which). This rearrangement joins TRBV19 to TRBJ1-6; 7 bases align to TRBD1. The CDR3 nucleotides read TGTGCCAGTAGCCTACCGGGACAGTTGGGTTCACCCCTCCACTTT. Its translation is CASSLPGQLGSPLHF.